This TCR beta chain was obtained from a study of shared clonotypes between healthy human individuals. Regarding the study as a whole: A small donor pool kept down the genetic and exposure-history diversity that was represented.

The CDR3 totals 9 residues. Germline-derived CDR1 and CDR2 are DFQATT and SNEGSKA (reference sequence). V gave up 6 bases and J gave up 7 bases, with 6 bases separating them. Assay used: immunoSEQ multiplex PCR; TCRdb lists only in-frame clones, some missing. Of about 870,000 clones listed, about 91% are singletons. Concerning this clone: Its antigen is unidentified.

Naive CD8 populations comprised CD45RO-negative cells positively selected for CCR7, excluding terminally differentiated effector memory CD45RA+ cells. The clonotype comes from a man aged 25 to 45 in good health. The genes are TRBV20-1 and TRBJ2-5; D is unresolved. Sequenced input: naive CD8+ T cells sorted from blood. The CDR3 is CSAPTTQYF. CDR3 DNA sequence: TGCAGTGCCCCAACGACCCAGTACTTC.